A single sample gave rise to the 28 T cell receptor beta chains below, sequenced in a study of blood T cell repertoires in COVID-19 (dated by TCRdb to the early 2020s). The method behind the library was the immunoSEQ multiplex PCR assay. TCRdb provides this immuneACCESS table in a form limited to in-frame rearrangements. Some clones are lacking; in checked studies, under half of them reflect an unresolved V gene, and why the rest are absent is not known. This sample holds about 480,000 clones; about 89% were observed only once. Under 8.5% of the sample is in the top ten clones. The sample was peripheral blood. These receptors all come from a woman in her forties or fifties with COVID-19, enrolled during active disease.

The chain links TRBV29-1 to TRBJ1-5; D gene ambiguous. Trimming shortened V by 4 bases and J by 2 bases, and 12 bases separated the two germline ends. This CDR3 contains 14 residues. Germline loops: CDR1 SQVTM, CDR2 ANQGSEA. CDR3 DNA: TGCAGCGTTGCTACAGCGGGAGGCAATCAGCCCCAGCATTTT. Protein product: CSVATAGGNQPQHF.

V usage is TRBV28 and J usage is TRBJ2-7, with 7 bases lining up with TRBD1. After removal of 6 bases from V and 4 bases from J, the junction contained 12 bases not matched to a gene. The CDR3 contains 15 residues. Germline CDR1 and CDR2: MDHEN and SYDVKM. CDR3 sequence reads: CASSLTDRDRYEQYF. The CDR3 nucleotides are TGTGCCAGCAGCCTTACTGACAGGGATCGGTACGAGCAGTACTTC.

V gene TRBV12-5 combines with J gene TRBJ1-1; tentative D call: TRBD1 (6 bases). This CDR3 has 14 residues. Germline assignment: CDR1 LGHNT and CDR2 FRNRAP. Trimming stripped 1 base from V and 6 bases from J, with 12 bases between. The CDR3 is CASGLEGGGSEAFF. CDR3 DNA: TGTGCTAGTGGTTTGGAGGGAGGGGGGTCTGAAGCTTTCTTT.

The chain joins TRBV3-1 (or the pseudogene TRBV3-2) to TRBJ2-7, with D possibly matching TRBD1 (5 bases). The germline V and J ends were trimmed by 0 bases and 5 bases, with 8 bases remaining between them. The germline CDR1 and CDR2 sequences are LGHDT and YNNKEL (reference sequence). The CDR3 covers 13 residues. The CDR3 DNA is TGTGCCAGCAGCCAAGACCCGACAGACGAGCAGTACTTC. This sequence encodes CASSQDPTDEQYF.

The chain uses TRBV15 and TRBJ1-2, with 9 bases identical to TRBD1. The length of the CDR3 is 14 residues. V gave up 5 bases and J gave up 2 bases; unmatched junction bases: 3. Germline values: CDR1 LNHNV, CDR2 YYDKDF (reference sequence). The CDR3, as DNA: TGTGCCACCAGCGCCGGGACAGGGAACTATGGCTACACCTTC. Translated, it gives CATSAGTGNYGYTF.

V is TRBV28 and J is TRBJ1-1; 7 bases are shared with TRBD1. CDR3 length: 13 amino acids. The germline gives CDR1 MDHEN, CDR2 SYDVKM. After removal of 5 bases from V and 2 bases from J, the junction contained 2 bases not matched to a gene. This chain's CDR3 is CASSQGVNTEAFF. CDR3 in DNA: TGTGCCAGCAGTCAGGGGGTTAACACTGAAGCTTTCTTT.

The chain has TRBV19 and TRBJ1-2, with D perhaps TRBD1 (6 bases). The V end was cut by 6 bases, the J end by 3 bases, with 17 bases between. The germline gives CDR1 LNHDA, CDR2 SQIVND (reference sequence). The CDR3 is 15 amino acids. The chain's CDR3 is CASRGRGRGDYGYTF. Written as DNA, the CDR3 is TGTGCCAGTAGGGGCAGGGGCCGTGGGGACTATGGCTACACCTTC.

This chain links TRBV29-1 with TRBJ2-3; no firm D call. The CDR3 is 11 amino acids. The V and J ends lost 8 bases and 2 bases respectively, with 8 bases between them. The germline V gene has CDR1 SQVTM and CDR2 ANQGSEA. The CDR3 spells CSTRSTDTQYF. CDR3 DNA: TGCAGCACTCGATCCACAGATACGCAGTATTTT.

CDR3 sequence: CASSLGDEQYF. The DNA of the CDR3 is TGTGCCAGCAGCTTGGGAGACGAGCAGTACTTC. The rearrangement links TRBV11-3 to TRBJ2-7, with D possibly matching TRBD2 (5 bases). V was trimmed by 3 bases and J by 5 bases, leaving 5 bases between them. Germline assignment: CDR1 SGHNT and CDR2 YENEEA. This CDR3 region has 11 residues.

Comments on this clone: No conserved phenylalanine or tryptophan ends this CDR3, so it is likely a read error. No DNA is shown, since the ends of the CDR3 on it are uncertain; the CDR3 is the one TCRdb lists. CDR3 amino acids: CASSLRDREST. This chain uses TRBV27 with TRBJ1-2; TRBD1 is taken as the D call from the table, unchecked against the DNA. The CDR3 extends over 11 residues, inclusive of both ends. Per germline, CDR1 MNHEY and CDR2 SMNVEV (reference sequence).

V and J are TRBV3-1 (or the pseudogene TRBV3-2) and TRBJ1-1; weak D call: TRBD1 (5 bases). The length of the CDR3 is 14 residues. Trimming shortened V by 1 base and J by 5 bases, and 11 bases separated the two germline ends. CDR1 LGHDT and CDR2 YNNKEL come from the germline V gene (reference sequence). In DNA form, the CDR3 reads TGTGCCAGCAGCCAAGCAGGGAGGAGGACTGAAGCTTTCTTT. Residues: CASSQAGRRTEAFF.

The chain has TRBV13 and TRBJ1-4; TRBD1 agrees at 7 bases. Germline V gene lookup returns CDR1 PRHDT and CDR2 FYEKMQ (reference sequence). The CDR3 runs 15 residues. J lost 3 bases, V lost 1 base, and 2 bases had no gene match. The CDR3 here is CASSLAGTANEKLFF. CDR3 nucleotide sequence: TGTGCCAGCAGCTTAGCTGGGACAGCTAATGAAAAACTGTTTTTT.

This chain uses TRBV7-9 with TRBJ1-6, with 7 bases aligning to TRBD1. The CDR3 contains 14 residues. Germline values: CDR1 SEHNR, CDR2 FQNEAQ (reference sequence). V lost 3 bases, J lost 9 bases, and 5 bases stayed unmatched. The CDR3 DNA reads TGTGCCAGCAGCTTGGACAGGAGGGGTTCACCCCTCCACTTT. The encoded protein is CASSLDRRGSPLHF.

The DNA of the CDR3 is TGTGCCAGCAGCCTCGGGACATCGGGAAACACCATATATTTT. Residues: CASSLGTSGNTIYF. The rearrangement joins TRBV5-4 to TRBJ1-3, with D tentatively TRBD1 (6 bases). The CDR3 extends over 14 amino acids. Germline V lookup: CDR1 SGHNT, CDR2 YYREEE (reference sequence). V dropped 4 bases and J dropped 4 bases, with 12 bases sitting between them.

The CDR3 nucleotides read TGTGCCAGCAGTCCCGGGGGGGGCGGCATTCAGTACTTC. This gives the protein CASSPGGGGIQYF. The rearrangement uses TRBV28 and TRBJ2-4; 8 bases are a match to TRBD2. V trimming: 5 bases; J trimming: 9 bases; junction bases outside the gene matches: 6. The length of the CDR3 is 13 residues. Germline V lookup: CDR1 MDHEN, CDR2 SYDVKM.

A word on this clone: Other DNA variants within this sample encode the same CDR3. The rearrangement joins TRBV5-1 to TRBJ1-1, with 7 bases that match TRBD1. This CDR3 is 14 amino acids long. V was clipped by 4 bases and J by 1 base; unmatched bases: 4. Germline CDR1 and CDR2: SGHRS and YFSETQ. CDR3 loop: CASSLGTANTEAFF. CDR3 DNA: TGCGCCAGCAGCCTAGGGACAGCGAACACTGAAGCTTTCTTT. Together with reference TRBV5-1 and TRBJ1-1, the CDR3 gives the full variable domain: KAGVTQTPRYLIKTRGQQVTLSCSPISGHRSVSWYQQTPGQGLQFLFEYFSETQRNKGNFPGRFSGRQFSNSRSEMNVSTLELGDSALYLCASSLGTANTEAFFGQGTRLTVV.

This sequence joins TRBV6-5 and TRBJ2-1, with 13 bases lining up with TRBD2. The V and J ends lost 6 bases and 10 bases, in that order; junction bases with no gene match: 9. The V gene's germline CDR1 is MNHEY and CDR2 SVGAGI. CDR3 length equals 15 residues. CDR3 residues: CASSRRTSGGMEQFF. The DNA of the CDR3 is TGTGCCAGCAGCCGGAGGACTAGCGGGGGTATGGAGCAGTTCTTC.

This clone came up a few times. V gene TRBV7-8 combines with J gene TRBJ1-1, with 8 bases identical to TRBD1. CDR1 and CDR2 from the germline V gene are SGHVS and FQNEAQ. CDR3 length: 15 amino acids. J lost 7 bases, V lost 5 bases, and 12 bases had no gene match. Written as DNA, the CDR3 is TGTGCCAGCAGCGCAGGGGGCATGGAGGGGGTTGAAGCTTTCTTT. It specifies CASSAGGMEGVEAFF.

V is TRBV5-4 and J is TRBJ1-2; D possibly corresponds to TRBD1 (5 bases). Trimming shortened V by 5 bases and J by 5 bases, and 16 bases separated the two germline ends. The CDR3 totals 14 residues. Germline-derived CDR1 and CDR2 are SGHNT and YYREEE (reference sequence). The CDR3 DNA sequence: TGTGCCAGCAGTTCGCCGACAGCAGCGTATGGCTACACCTTC. This codes for CASSSPTAAYGYTF.

The chain is built from TRBV3-1 (or the pseudogene TRBV3-2) and TRBJ1-5; 7 bases agree with TRBD1. Per germline, CDR1 LGHDT and CDR2 YNNKEL (reference sequence). CDR3 length: 15 residues. V was pared by 6 bases and J by 6 bases, with 11 bases of the junction left unmatched. The CDR3 loop reads CASSRQGGGAQPQHF. DNA for the CDR3: TGTGCCAGCAGTCGGCAGGGGGGCGGTGCTCAGCCCCAGCATTTT.

The chain uses TRBV11-2 and TRBJ2-7; no definite D call. Trimming cost V 2 bases and J 4 bases, with 12 bases left between them. The length of the CDR3 is 14 residues. Germline V gives CDR1 SGHAT, CDR2 FQNNGV. In DNA, the CDR3 is TGTGCCAGCAGCTTACCCAGGAAGCTTTACGAGCAGTACTTC. It specifies CASSLPRKLYEQYF.

J is TRBJ2-1 and V is TRBV28, with 7 bases that match TRBD1. Germline CDR1 and CDR2: MDHEN and SYDVKM. There are 18 residues in the CDR3. The V and J ends lost 5 bases and 0 bases, in that order; junction bases with no gene match: 13. This CDR3 is CASSPALDRTRSYNEQFF. In DNA form, the CDR3 reads TGTGCCAGCAGTCCGGCGCTGGACAGGACCCGCTCCTACAATGAGCAGTTCTTC.

V is TRBV5-1 and J is TRBJ1-1; D unclear. The CDR3 spans 15 residues. V gave up 0 bases and J gave up 1 base, with 10 bases separating them. Germline lookup yields CDR1 SGHRS and CDR2 YFSETQ. CDR3 in DNA: TGCGCCAGCAGCTTGGGAACGGGGAGGAACACTGAAGCTTTCTTT. Protein product: CASSLGTGRNTEAFF. Supplemented by reference TRBV5-1 and TRBJ1-1, the full variable domain reads KAGVTQTPRYLIKTRGQQVTLSCSPISGHRSVSWYQQTPGQGLQFLFEYFSETQRNKGNFPGRFSGRQFSNSRSEMNVSTLELGDSALYLCASSLGTGRNTEAFFGQGTRLTVV.

The V gene is TRBV7-6, the J gene TRBJ2-3; 7 nucleotides agree with TRBD1. The CDR3 spans 15 residues. CDR1 and CDR2 from the germline V gene are SGHVS and FNYEAQ. The J segment lost 1 base and the V segment lost 2 bases, leaving 3 bases of the junction unmatched. CDR3 sequence reads: CASSLLTGGTDTQYF. The CDR3 DNA reads TGTGCCAGCAGCTTACTTACAGGGGGCACAGATACGCAGTATTTT.

CDR3 sequence: CASRQGTPSTDTQYF. The DNA of the CDR3 is TGTGCCAGCCGACAGGGGACTCCTAGCACAGATACGCAGTATTTT. The rearrangement uses TRBV19 and TRBJ2-3, with TRBD1 identical over 8 bases. The CDR3 has 15 residues. The germline V gene has CDR1 LNHDA and CDR2 SQIVND (reference sequence). With 9 bases clipped from V and 0 bases from J, the junction kept 8 bases outside the gene matches. Full variable domain (missing parts from reference TRBV19 and TRBJ2-3): DGGITQSPKYLFRKEGQNVTLSCEQNLNHDAMYWYRQDPGQGLRLIYYSQIVNDFQKGDIAEGYSVSREKKESFPLTVTSAQKNPTAFYLCASRQGTPSTDTQYFGPGTRLTVL.

The chain combines TRBV13 with TRBJ1-1; no definite D call. Trimming removed 1 base from V and 1 base from J, with 4 bases in between. The germline CDR1 and CDR2 sequences are PRHDT and FYEKMQ (reference sequence). There are 13 residues in the CDR3. The CDR3 sequence is CASSLERNTEAFF. DNA of the CDR3: TGTGCCAGCAGCTTAGAGAGGAACACTGAAGCTTTCTTT.

The chain uses TRBV3-1 (or the pseudogene TRBV3-2) and TRBJ2-7, with 8 bases that match TRBD2. The CDR3 sequence is 15 residues long. Per the germline V gene, CDR1 is LGHDT and CDR2 is YNNKEL (reference sequence). Losses at the gene ends were 4 bases for V and 2 bases for J; bases not matched to a gene: 7. The CDR3 loop reads CASSLGVAGTYEQYF. The CDR3 nucleotides are TGTGCCAGCAGCCTAGGGGTAGCGGGGACCTACGAGCAGTACTTC.

V is TRBV12-2 and J is TRBJ2-7; TRBD1, the table's D call, lacks a check against the DNA. TRBV12-2 is a pseudogene locus. The CDR3 is 22 residues long. CDR3 protein: CASRLRDRGRLEVGEPYYEQYF. CDR3 in DNA: TGTGCAAGTCGACTCCGGGACAGGGGGCGATTGGAGGTCGGGGAACCCTACTACGAGCAGTACTTC.